Detailed here is one TCR beta chain. The data belong to a study of T cells after yellow fever vaccination. MiXCR was run by TCRdb on the 5' RACE reads, yielding one entry per CDR3 protein. The sample holds 250,000 or so distinct CDR3 sequences; 6.9% are singletons and the top ten take 0.65% to 0.9%. Sequencing used CD4+ T cells sorted from PBMCs, obtained 15 days after the yellow fever booster vaccination. The TCR comes from a man aged 25 to 40 who received the YFV17D yellow fever vaccine.

The CDR3 sequence is CASSPAGSGEAFF. The CDR3 region has the DNA TGTGCCAGCAGCCCAGCGGGTTCAGGGGAAGCTTTCTTT. The rearrangement links TRBV7-2 to TRBJ1-1; possible D gene TRBD1, 5 bases. The CDR3 sequence is 13 residues long. Germline CDR1 and CDR2: SGHTA and FQGNSA. Trimming left V 5 bases short and J 8 bases short, with 15 bases between. The whole variable domain, filled in from reference TRBV7-2 and TRBJ1-1, reads GAGVSQSPSNKVTEKGKDVELRCDPISGHTALYWYRQSLGQGLEFLIYFQGNSAPDKSGLPSDRFSAERTGGSVSTLTIQRTQQEDSAVYLCASSPAGSGEAFFGQGTRLTVV.